This T cell receptor (beta chain) was observed in a study of cytomegalovirus exposure and HLA in healthy donors (dated by TCRdb to the late 2010s). Regarding the study in general: In an earlier analysis of some 610 of the donors, 250 to 350 Gb of sequence data and 117 million unique TCR beta sequences from about 179 million T cells were reported. Every discovery cohort repertoire had been produced on one sequencing platform. Typing coverage differed by locus: A, B, C, DRB1 and DQB1 were typed in about 620-640 donors, DQA1 in about 560, DPA1 in roughly 590, and DPB1 in 472. Genome-wide SNP genotypes for about 65% of the 666 donors were used in a later genetic analysis, which treated that subset as a discovery cohort. Because of strong linkage in the cohort, roughly five DR-DQ haplotypes were treated as single units for association and clustering. To predict cytomegalovirus infection status, the study combined high-throughput TCR immunosequencing, statistical association of individual TCRs with disease status, and machine learning. Donor age, sex, ethnicity and CMV serostatus were collected together with the repertoire data. To decide whether each TCR beta V gene segment behaved as functional or pseudogenic, an earlier analysis of approximately 590 of the donors relied on high-throughput TCR beta sequencing. A later analysis re-analyzed previously published TCR beta repertoires from approximately 700 donors and added high-resolution HLA genotyping to study TCR occurrence patterns. The T cell repertoires of some 670 subjects were profiled by immunosequencing and related to cytomegalovirus serostatus. Among the approximately 430 genotyped donors, approximately 81% belonged to the genetic ancestry cluster associated with self-reported Caucasian donors. On average, 235,054 unique TCR beta nucleotide sequences were sequenced per donor among about 400 genotyped donors of the cohort, with roughly 18% of those sequences being non-productive. The aim of the study was to test whether cataloging public T cell receptors could identify signatures of past pathogen exposure. An early release that covered roughly 600 HLA-typed donors contained approximately 290 gigabases of sequencing data and tens of millions of unique TCR sequences. A separate validation cohort of 100 to 150 different subjects was used in addition to the roughly 700-subject first cohort. HLA typing included class I and class II loci at four-digit resolution. Rather than drawing on any new phenotypic data, the later analysis identified candidate immune exposures from TCR beta sequences and the way those sequences occurred across donors.

The cohort comprised 670 or so healthy bone marrow donors. Cohort members were all nominally healthy when sampled, although unrecorded immune exposures were likely present. The donor was CMV seronegative and was included in the group of around 320 seronegative cohort members. Each donor provided a peripheral blood sample, and peripheral blood mononuclear cells were used for TCR beta sequencing. Genomic DNA was extracted from the blood cell samples with the Qiagen DNeasy Blood Extraction Kit. Library preparation employed the immunoSEQ multiplex PCR assay. For the multiplex PCR, a mixture combining 60 forward primers for TCR Vbeta segments and 13 reverse primers for TCR Jbeta segments was used. The CDR3 region of rearranged TCR beta genes was amplified from genomic DNA by a multiplex PCR assay. The Illumina HiSeq System was used to sequence the amplified TCR beta libraries as 87-base-pair reads. Concerning the study's data processing: A later analysis counted about 80 million unique TCR beta chains across the 670 or so repertoires, and around 12 million of these chains were shared by at least two donors. Raw reads were error-corrected and collapsed into unique sequences with a nearest-neighbor algorithm that merged closely related sequences to remove PCR and sequencing errors. V, D and J gene segments were assigned by aligning CDR3 sequences to IMGT reference sequences. For a sequence to be retained, a match of at least six nucleotides was required to both a V gene segment and a J gene segment. A rearrangement was called productive if the CDR3 had no stop codons and remained in frame with V and J, and every other rearrangement was called non-productive. Following IMGT convention, CDR3 was defined as the stretch from the second conserved V-encoded cysteine to the conserved J-encoded phenylalanine. Sequences without an unambiguous match to a single V gene segment were excluded from the earlier analysis of several hundred of the donors. In an earlier analysis of some 590 of the donors, a V segment was called functional when productive rearrangements were above 56.7%, and segregating when the standard deviation between donors exceeded 5%. A statistical classification framework was built for diagnosing cytomegalovirus status from the catalog of TCR beta chain sequences. A later analysis assigned V and J genes by comparing TCR nucleotide sequences with IMGT/GENE-DB human TR gene sequences. The TCRdist pipeline was used in a later analysis to assign CDR3 sequences and most-parsimonious VDJ recombination scenarios. In a later analysis, each TCR beta chain was defined by its CDR3 amino acid sequence together with its V-gene family, and reads without a unique V-gene family were excluded. As a way to deal with suspected cross-contamination and a sequencing artifact, a later analysis dropped roughly 620 nucleotide sequences that were highly shared and had low generation probability. For each public chain, a later analysis derived a clonal expansion index from normalized ranks of inferred template counts within each repertoire. In a later analysis, generation probabilities were computed using a VDJ recombination model fitted to out-of-frame rearrangements, and the results were checked against IGoR. A later analysis scored TCR-TCR, TCR-HLA and TCR-CMV co-occurrence with hypergeometric tests, applying a repertoire-size bias correction to TCR pairs. In a later analysis, false discovery rates were estimated by permuting HLA or CMV assignments 20 times. In a later analysis, co-occurring TCRs were grouped using DBSCAN, and TCRdist sequence similarity was added for clustering within HLA-allele-positive subsets. Repertoires with fewer than 30,000 or more than 120,000 public chains, plus five repertoires with anomalous nucleotide sharing, were excluded from co-occurrence clustering. In TCRdb, the immuneACCESS table is reduced to in-frame sequences with V and J assigned. These tables do not hold every clone; where another copy was compared, an unresolved V gene accounts for under half, and the others remain unexplained. The DNA was the basis for D and trimming; V, J and clone size are from that table. This sample has some 220,000 clones in its table, and roughly 73% of those were observed once. The ten largest clones capture about 0.45% of the sample.

The paper as a whole reports these results and caveats: A further reported finding was that TCR beta sequences accurately predicted the HLA-A and HLA-B alleles for most subjects in the first cohort. The classifier was reported to diagnose cytomegalovirus status with high specificity and sensitivity in both the original cohort and the validation cohort. An association between a missense DCLRE1C variant and V-gene and J-gene trimming of TCR beta chains was found in a later genetic analysis and replicated in an independent cohort. In vitro tests confirmed that a few of the cytomegalovirus-associated TCR beta chains recognize cytomegalovirus antigens. Roughly uniform sequencing depth across donors was assumed in presence/absence analyses, although this assumption may not hold. According to a later analysis, TCR association rates differed among HLA loci, with DRB1 alleles showing the most associated TCRs and HLA-C alleles showing the fewest. The study listed 150 to 200 TCR beta chains as associated with cytomegalovirus. Because HLA typing was missing for some donors at each locus, association tests included only the typed subset. A cluster of highly shared sequence variants was judged likely to be a technical artifact of the sequencing pipeline. Only TCR beta chains were sequenced in this cohort, and the absence of alpha or paired-chain data limited detectable features. The authors suggested that the approach could potentially be extended to other disease states and immunological phenotypes. The 87-base-pair reads could not distinguish some IMGT-functional V segments, including TRBV6-2 and TRBV6-3, so those segments were excluded. Compared with equally common non-associated chains, HLA-associated TCR beta chains in a later analysis were more clonally expanded and had lower generation probabilities. Linkage disequilibrium might explain the correlated functional status among segregating V segments, but an unknown experimental factor could not be ruled out. Broadly in line with IMGT annotations, most TCR beta V segments showed up in productive rearrangements about 90% or about 30% of the time in an earlier analysis of 587 of the donors. Assigning TCR associations to individual alleles was difficult when HLA alleles, especially DR and DQ, strongly co-occurred. Because counts were too low, 15 to 20 rarely observed V segments, including chromosome 9 orphons, were excluded from the earlier analysis of 587 of the donors. Most TCR sequences were seen in very few donors, while some public TCRs were found in many individuals. Several of the top co-occurrence clusters appeared to be linked to parvovirus B19, influenza, CMV and Epstein-Barr virus, according to a later analysis. A later analysis found that most CMV-associated TCR beta chains appeared HLA-restricted, with HLA associations seemingly driven largely by CMV exposure. CMV serostatus was the only immune exposure information available for the cohort. A later genetic analysis reported fewer N-insertions in productive TCRs among donors in an Asian-associated ancestry cluster than the roughly 700-donor mean. A later analysis associated 17,000 or so TCR beta sequences with specific HLA alleles at a false discovery rate of 0.05.

Points on this clone: Its specific antigen is unknown. No base quality values were provided; no much bigger clone lies one nucleotide off.

From its cysteine to its phenylalanine, the CDR3 spans 16 amino acids. Only the CDR3 region is kept as DNA, spanning 48 bases read in frame from base 1. V is pruned by 4 bases and J by 5 bases, leaving 10 bases of the junction without a gene match. According to the germline V gene (reference sequence), CDR1 reads MNHEY and CDR2 reads SMNVEV. Input material: PBMCs. This sequence uses TRBV27 and TRBJ1-2, with 10 bases matching TRBD1. This receptor was taken from a boy between 10 and 17 years old in good health and CMV-seronegative. The CDR3 loop reads CASSSNRDRGSYGYTF. The bases read TGTGCCAGCAGTTCAAACCGGGACAGGGGATCGTATGGCTACACCTTC.